Below are 25 T cell receptor beta chains sequenced from a single sample in a study of CD8+ T cells in alopecia areata. RNA was extracted and reverse transcribed into cDNA as the sequencing template. TCRdb keeps only in-frame clones here, not all; method: immunoSEQ multiplex PCR. The table records roughly 120,000 clones, 55% to 65% of them present only once. The source material was CD4+ T cells sorted from blood. The source of these receptors is a human donor in good health.

This chain links TRBV5-1 with TRBJ2-3; D is unresolved. The CDR3 has 15 amino acids. Trimming stripped 0 bases from V and 0 bases from J, with 8 bases between. Germline CDR1 reads SGHRS; CDR2 reads YFSETQ. The CDR3 DNA sequence: TGCGCCAGCAGCTTGGCCGCAGTCAGCACAGATACGCAGTATTTT. This sequence encodes CASSLAAVSTDTQYF.

This clone was recorded a few times. The gene calls are TRBV25-1 and TRBJ1-4; 9 nucleotides agree with TRBD1. Per germline, CDR1 MGHDK and CDR2 SYGVNS. There are 13 residues in the CDR3. V gave up 4 bases and J gave up 10 bases; unmatched junction bases: 4. The CDR3 nucleotides are TGTGCCAGCAGTGTGGGACAGGGCCGAAAACTGTTTTTT. This gives the protein CASSVGQGRKLFF.

V is TRBV27 and J is TRBJ1-5; D gene uncertain. CDR3 length equals 13 residues. Trimming left V 2 bases short and J 6 bases short, with 8 bases between. The V gene's germline CDR1 is MNHEY and CDR2 SMNVEV (reference sequence). The CDR3 here is CASSLLLGQPQHF. CDR3 nucleotide sequence: TGTGCCAGCAGTTTACTGCTCGGTCAGCCCCAGCATTTT.

This clone was picked up a small number of times. The gene calls are TRBV4-2 and TRBJ2-5; 11 positions agree with TRBD1. This CDR3 region has 18 residues. V lost 2 bases and J lost 4; bases outside the gene matches: 12. Germline V gives CDR1 LGHNA, CDR2 YNFKEQ. CDR3: CASSQNGARDRGRETQYF. As DNA, the CDR3 is TGTGCCAGCAGCCAAAATGGGGCTCGGGACAGGGGGAGAGAGACCCAGTACTTC.

This clone has a single count. The V and J genes are TRBV30 and TRBJ1-2; 8 nucleotides line up with TRBD1. The junction had 12 bases not matched to a gene; V was cut back by 1 base and J by 8 bases. Germline V gives CDR1 GTSNPN, CDR2 SVGIG (reference sequence). The CDR3 totals 15 residues. The CDR3 nucleotides are TGTGCCTGGAGTGGCCGGGACAGGCTTCCGAGGGGCTACACCTTC. Translating it yields CAWSGRDRLPRGYTF. Looking up the rest from reference TRBV30 and TRBJ1-2 gives the full variable domain: SQTIHQWPATLVQPVGSPLSLECTVEGTSNPNLYWYRQAAGRGLQLLFYSVGIGQISSEVPQNLSASRPQDRQFILSSKKLLLSDSGFYLCAWSGRDRLPRGYTFGSGTRLTVV.

CDR3: CASNPSTALNNEQFF. For the CDR3, the DNA is TGTGCCAGTAATCCTTCGACAGCCTTAAACAATGAGCAGTTCTTC. The chain joins TRBV19 to TRBJ2-1, with a weak D call TRBD1 (5 bases). The CDR3 has 15 residues. Trimming removed 7 bases at V and 5 bases at J, with 18 bases between. Per the germline V gene, CDR1 is LNHDA and CDR2 is SQIVND (reference sequence).

The rearrangement links TRBV27 to TRBJ1-4; no definite D call. Per the germline V gene, CDR1 is MNHEY and CDR2 is SMNVEV (reference sequence). V gave up 6 bases and J gave up 6 bases, with 14 bases separating them. CDR3 length: 14 residues. Written as DNA, the CDR3 is TGTGCCAGCAGACTCCGCACGACCGATGAAAAACTGTTTTTT. Residues: CASRLRTTDEKLFF. Together with reference TRBV27 and TRBJ1-4, the CDR3 gives the full variable domain: EAQVTQNPRYLITVTGKKLTVTCSQNMNHEYMSWYRQDPGLGLRQIYYSMNVEVTDKGDVPEGYKVSRKEKRNFPLILESPSPNQTSLYFCASRLRTTDEKLFFGSGTQLSVL.

CDR3 sequence reads: CAWSWGDGEAFF. CDR3 nucleotides: TGTGCCTGGAGTTGGGGTGATGGTGAAGCTTTCTTT. The chain carries TRBV30 and TRBJ1-1; D uncertain. This CDR3 contains 12 residues. Per the germline V gene, CDR1 is GTSNPN and CDR2 is SVGIG (reference sequence). With 2 bases removed from V and 7 bases from J, the gap between germline ends came to 11 bases. The whole variable domain, remainder taken from reference TRBV30 and TRBJ1-1, is SQTIHQWPATLVQPVGSPLSLECTVEGTSNPNLYWYRQAAGRGLQLLFYSVGIGQISSEVPQNLSASRPQDRQFILSSKKLLLSDSGFYLCAWSWGDGEAFFGQGTRLTVV.

In DNA, the CDR3 is TGCAGCGTTGGTACTAGCGTCGAAGATGAGCAGTTCTTC. Amino acid sequence: CSVGTSVEDEQFF. V usage is TRBV29-1 and J usage is TRBJ2-1; 7 bases agree with TRBD2. With V trimmed by 4 bases and J by 8 bases, 8 bases remained unmatched. This CDR3 has 13 residues. Germline values: CDR1 SQVTM, CDR2 ANQGSEA.

This clone appeared a few times. J is TRBJ1-5 and V is TRBV5-6, with 7 bases identical to TRBD1. Germline V gives CDR1 SGHDT, CDR2 YYEEEE. Unmatched junction bases numbered 2, after V lost 2 bases and J lost 3 bases. The CDR3 is made up of 14 amino acids. The CDR3 reads CASSLQGINQPQHF. The CDR3 DNA is TGTGCCAGCAGCTTACAGGGGATCAATCAGCCCCAGCATTTT.

V gene TRBV4-2 combines with J gene TRBJ2-7, with D possibly TRBD2 on 6 matching bases. Trimming removed 0 bases at V and 3 bases at J, with 15 bases between. CDR1 and CDR2 from the germline V gene are LGHNA and YNFKEQ. The CDR3 is made up of 16 amino acids. This CDR3 is CASSQDSTRGVYEQYF. The CDR3 DNA is TGTGCCAGCAGCCAAGATAGTACCCGCGGGGTCTACGAGCAGTACTTC.

CDR3 residues: CASSERNTGELFF. In DNA, the CDR3 is TGTGCCAGCAGTGAAAGGAACACCGGGGAGCTGTTTTTT. The gene calls are TRBV2 and TRBJ2-2; D ambiguous. Germline loops: CDR1 SNHLY, CDR2 FYNNEI. This CDR3 spans 13 amino acids. V lost 2 bases and J lost 1, with 2 bases in between.

This clone was detected only a few times. The same CDR3 can be traced to other DNA sequences in this sample. J is TRBJ2-5 and V is TRBV29-1; 14 nucleotides align to TRBD2. The V and J ends lost 6 bases and 1 base, in that order; junction bases with no gene match: 1. This CDR3 contains 14 residues. CDR1 is SQVTM, CDR2 ANQGSEA, per germline. The CDR3 nucleotides are TGCAGCGTCGGACTAGCGGGGGGCCAAGAGACCCAGTACTTC. Translated, it gives CSVGLAGGQETQYF.

The rearrangement links TRBV29-1 to TRBJ2-3, with 8 bases that match TRBD1. The CDR3 extends over 12 amino acids. Trimming cost V 6 bases and J 6 bases; bases outside gene matches: 5. The germline CDR1 and CDR2 sequences are SQVTM and ANQGSEA. The CDR3 nucleotides read TGCAGCGTGCAGGGGGCTGGGGATACGCAGTATTTT. Its protein is CSVQGAGDTQYF.

V usage is TRBV9 and J usage is TRBJ2-5, with TRBD2 as a possible D gene (5 bases). Germline V gives CDR1 SGDLS, CDR2 YYNGEE. With 1 base removed from V and 1 base from J, the gap between germline ends came to 11 bases. CDR3 length: 15 amino acids. The CDR3 is CASSVNSGIQETQYF. The DNA for the CDR3 is TGTGCCAGCAGCGTAAACTCGGGGATCCAAGAGACCCAGTACTTC.

The CDR3 DNA reads as TGTGCCAGCAGCTTGAAAGGGGGGCTCAAAAACATTCAGTACTTC. Translating gives CASSLKGGLKNIQYF. The chain employs TRBV11-2 and TRBJ2-4; either TRBD1 or TRBD2 may supply D (6 bases each). V gave up 3 bases and J gave up 3 bases, with 12 bases separating them. The CDR3 contains 15 residues. The germline V gene has CDR1 SGHAT and CDR2 FQNNGV.

This clone was seen more than once but under ten times. V is TRBV6-5 and J is TRBJ1-1, with 7 bases aligning to TRBD1. Germline V gene sequence: CDR1 MNHEY, CDR2 SVGAGI. The CDR3 runs to 13 residues. Trimming removed 5 bases from V and 10 bases from J; junction bases left unmatched: 10. CDR3 in amino acids: CASSQRDSATAFF. The CDR3 coding sequence is TGTGCCAGCAGTCAAAGGGACAGCGCAACAGCTTTCTTT.

This clone has only one observation. The J gene is TRBJ1-1, the V gene TRBV4-2, with TRBD1 as a possible D gene (5 bases). This CDR3 spans 15 amino acids. Trimming removed 1 base from V and 2 bases from J, with 11 bases in between. The germline gives CDR1 LGHNA, CDR2 YNFKEQ. The CDR3 protein is CASSQGPGDNTEAFF. The CDR3, as DNA: TGTGCCAGCAGCCAAGGGCCGGGGGATAACACTGAAGCTTTCTTT.

The chain joins TRBV29-1 to TRBJ1-1, with a tentative D call TRBD1 (6 bases). V was shortened by 6 bases and J by 0 bases, with 17 bases between the two germline ends. The CDR3 spans 15 residues. The V gene's germline CDR1 is SQVTM and CDR2 ANQGSEA. DNA of the CDR3: TGCAGCGTGGCGGGACTCCAGGGGATGAACACTGAAGCTTTCTTT. Its protein product is CSVAGLQGMNTEAFF.

The chain uses TRBV14 and TRBJ2-7; D assignment may be TRBD1 or TRBD2 (6 bases each). V shed 2 bases and J shed 2 bases, with 16 bases lying between them. The CDR3 has 16 amino acids. Per germline, CDR1 SGHDN and CDR2 FVKESK. The CDR3 protein is CASSQRGPAGAYEQYF. The CDR3 DNA reads TGTGCCAGCAGCCAACGGGGGCCAGCAGGGGCCTACGAGCAGTACTTC.

This clone was counted only a few times. This sequence joins TRBV18 and TRBJ2-3; no reliable D call. This CDR3 has 16 residues. The germline V and J ends were trimmed by 1 base and 0 bases, with 11 bases remaining between them. Per germline, CDR1 KGHSH and CDR2 LQKENI. The CDR3 sequence is CASSPRGLGSTDTQYF. The CDR3 DNA is TGTGCCAGCTCACCACGGGGATTAGGGAGCACAGATACGCAGTATTTT.

The genes are TRBV7-3 and TRBJ1-1; D remains unclear. Germline-derived CDR1 and CDR2 are SGHTA and FQGTGA. Trimming cost V 4 bases and J 3 bases, with 9 bases left between them. This CDR3 comprises 13 residues. The CDR3 DNA reads as TGTGCCAGCAGCTCTCGGAGGTACACTGAAGCTTTCTTT. It translates to CASSSRRYTEAFF.

The V call is TRBV7-2, the J call TRBJ2-1; D is perhaps TRBD2 (7 bases). The V gene lost 6 bases and the J gene lost 0 bases, with 18 bases spanning the gap. The germline CDR1 and CDR2 sequences are SGHTA and FQGNSA. This CDR3 contains 17 residues. As DNA, the CDR3 is TGTGCCAGCAGTGCAGGCCGGGGGGCCGCCTCCTACAATGAGCAGTTCTTC. Its protein product is CASSAGRGAASYNEQFF.

This clone was found a few times. V gene TRBV7-2 combines with J gene TRBJ2-3, with D perhaps matching TRBD1 (5 bases). V dropped 0 bases and J dropped 14 bases, with 21 bases sitting between them. The CDR3 has 15 amino acids. Germline CDR1 reads SGHTA; CDR2 reads FQGNSA. CDR3 region: CASSLAIPIQGRVYF. CDR3 in DNA: TGTGCCAGCAGCTTAGCGATTCCAATTCAGGGTCGGGTGTATTTT.

CDR3 in amino acids: CASSSTGEANYGYTF. The CDR3 region has the DNA TGTGCCAGCAGTTCAACAGGGGAAGCTAACTATGGCTACACCTTC. V and J are TRBV2 and TRBJ1-2; 7 nucleotides align to TRBD1. V shed 5 bases and J 0 bases; nucleotides not matched to a gene: 6. The CDR3 sequence is 15 residues long. CDR1 is SNHLY and CDR2 is FYNNEI in the germline V gene.